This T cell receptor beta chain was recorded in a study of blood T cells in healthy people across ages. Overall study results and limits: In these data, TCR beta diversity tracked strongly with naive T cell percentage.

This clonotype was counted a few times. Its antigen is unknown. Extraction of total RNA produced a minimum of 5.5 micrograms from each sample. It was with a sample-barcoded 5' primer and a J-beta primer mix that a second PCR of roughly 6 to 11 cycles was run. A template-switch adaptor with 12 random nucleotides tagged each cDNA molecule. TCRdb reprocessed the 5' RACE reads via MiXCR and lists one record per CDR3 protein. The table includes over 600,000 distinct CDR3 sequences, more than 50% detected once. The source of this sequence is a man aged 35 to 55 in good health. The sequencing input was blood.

CDR3: CSVTTGSEQYF. The CDR3 DNA reads TGCAGCGTTACTACAGGGAGCGAGCAGTACTTC. The chain has TRBV29-1 and TRBJ2-4; a weak D match, TRBD1 (6 bases). The J call is in doubt because the DNA end fits TRBJ2-7 better. From germline, CDR1 is SQVTM and CDR2 ANQGSEA. This CDR3 is 11 amino acids long.